The entry that follows covers one TCR beta chain sequence. The repertoire was sequenced with immunoSEQ multiplex PCR; TCRdb's copy has only in-frame clones and lacks some. This sample has about 350,000 clones, with about 85% found just once. This sample was included in a study of Ad26.COV2.S vaccination and SARS-CoV-2 variants. This CDR3 has 12 amino acids. Trimming cost V 8 bases and J 11 bases, with 18 bases left between them. The germline V gene has CDR1 SNHLY and CDR2 FYNNEI. Stated treatment: roughly 18 received Ad26.COV2.S at low or high dose, single or two shots; 5 received placebo; per-sample allocation not given. Samples came from day 63 after the first vaccine or placebo injection. An Ad26 vector expressing Wuhan-strain SARS-CoV-2 spike constituted the vaccine.

Sequences were derived from peripheral blood, sampled in a trial of Ad26.COV2.S vaccine versus placebo. J is TRBJ1-1 and V is TRBV2, with D possibly matching TRBD1 (6 bases). The TCR comes from a person between 18 and 65 years old who received the Ad26.COV2.S COVID-19 vaccine or a placebo. CDR3: CASRGTPLWAFF. DNA of the CDR3: TGTGCCAGCCGTGGGACACCTCTATGGGCTTTCTTT.